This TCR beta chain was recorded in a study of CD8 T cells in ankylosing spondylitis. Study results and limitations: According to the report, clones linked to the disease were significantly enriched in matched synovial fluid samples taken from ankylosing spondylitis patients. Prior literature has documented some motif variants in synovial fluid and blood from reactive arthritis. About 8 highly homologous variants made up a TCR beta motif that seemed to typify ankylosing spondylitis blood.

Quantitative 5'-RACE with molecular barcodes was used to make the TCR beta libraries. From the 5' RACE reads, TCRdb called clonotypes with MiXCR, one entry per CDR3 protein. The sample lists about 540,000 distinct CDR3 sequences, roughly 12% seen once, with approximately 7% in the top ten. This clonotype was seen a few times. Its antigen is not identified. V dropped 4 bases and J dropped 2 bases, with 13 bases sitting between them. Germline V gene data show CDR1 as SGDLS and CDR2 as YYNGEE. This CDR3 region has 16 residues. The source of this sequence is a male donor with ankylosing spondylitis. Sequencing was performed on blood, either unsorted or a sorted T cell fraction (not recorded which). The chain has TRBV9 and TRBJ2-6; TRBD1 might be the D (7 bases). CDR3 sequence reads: CASSPRGAAGANVLTF. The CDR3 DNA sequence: TGTGCCAGCAGCCCCAGGGGGGCAGCTGGGGCCAACGTCCTGACTTTC.